Described below is a single T cell receptor (beta chain) sequence and its context. Its antigen is currently unknown. With 0 bases clipped from V and 5 bases from J, the junction kept 3 bases outside the gene matches. Looked up from germline, CDR1 is SGDLS and CDR2 is YYNGEE. The CDR3 loop spans 15 amino acids. This entry is derived from a study of T cells in Graves' hyperthyroidism and ophthalmopathy. Study conclusions and caveats: Also found in blood were most expanded thyroid clonotypes above 0.001.

Researchers took RNA transcripts and amplified the TCR beta CDR3 regions from them. The TCR CDR3 first-round RT-PCR relied on the HTBI primer set. TCRdb re-derived calls from the multiplex PCR reads in MiXCR, one entry per CDR3 protein. In the table there are roughly 380,000 distinct CDR3 sequences, around 13% of which are singletons. Graves' hyperthyroidism without ophthalmopathy progression within 18 months was termed stable. Patients showing uncontrolled infection, other autoimmune disease, pregnancy or lactation were ineligible. This chain joins TRBV9 and TRBJ2-1, with 9 bases that match TRBD2. Sequencing was carried out using blood. This sequence originates from a woman aged 55 to 70 with Graves' hyperthyroidism. CDR3 sequence: CASSVASGENNEQFF. The CDR3 nucleotides read TGTGCCAGCAGCGTAGCTAGCGGGGAAAACAATGAGCAGTTCTTC.